These T cell receptor beta chains were read from a single sample in a study of T cell repertoires in cytomegalovirus infection. MiXCR, run by TCRdb on the reads, gives a single entry per CDR3 protein. The table shows a few hundred thousand distinct CDR3 sequences, with more than 8% occurring only once. Material: PBMCs. Every receptor here comes from a human donor in good health (CMV status not recorded). Some clones in this sample may be carry-over from other donors' samples. CDR3s include the opening cysteine and the closing phenylalanine or tryptophan. The order of the fields is V gene, clone size, CDR3 length, D gene, J gene, CDR3 DNA, CDR3 protein. A D gene is named only where the DNA matches it firmly. Clone size is shown for a subset of rows, as once, few, many or a class of expanded clone.

V: TRBV18
size: few
length: 18
D: .
J: TRBJ1-5
DNA: TGTGCCAGCTCACCCGGAGGGGTCGCCTCTTTCGGGGGTCAGCCCCAGCATTTT
CDR3: CASSPGGVASFGGQPQHF

V: TRBV11-1
size: few
length: 14
D: .
J: TRBJ1-3
DNA: TGTGCCAGCAGCTGGGACCATGGAGGAAACACCATATATTTT
CDR3: CASSWDHGGNTIYF

V: TRBV7-6
size: few
length: 15
D: TRBD1
J: TRBJ1-3
DNA: TGTGCCAGCAGCGCCGACAGGGTTGGAGGAAACACCATATATTTT
CDR3: CASSADRVGGNTIYF

V: TRBV12-3/TRBV12-4
size: .
length: 12
D: .
J: TRBJ2-7
DNA: TGTGCCAGCCGGACTTGGCCAACCGAGCAGTACTTC
CDR3: CASRTWPTEQYF

V: TRBV28
size: few
length: 14
D: .
J: TRBJ1-1
DNA: TGTGCCAGCAGTAGACGAGGGGCTGTGACTGAAGCTTTCTTT
CDR3: CASSRRGAVTEAFF

V: TRBV7-9
size: many
length: 15
D: .
J: TRBJ2-2
DNA: TGTGCCAGCAGCTCCACCCGGGGCAGCTCCGGGGAGCTGTTTTTT
CDR3: CASSSTRGSSGELFF

V: TRBV6-2/TRBV6-3
size: few
length: 14
D: .
J: TRBJ2-3
DNA: TGTGCCAGCAGACGCAGGGCGGGCACAGATACGCAGTATTTT
CDR3: CASRRRAGTDTQYF

V: TRBV9
size: many
length: 16
D: .
J: TRBJ1-3
DNA: TGTGCCAGCAGCGTAGATCCCGCAGCCTCTGGAAACACCATATATTTT
CDR3: CASSVDPAASGNTIYF

V: TRBV7-2
size: .
length: 17
D: TRBD2
J: TRBJ2-3
DNA: TGTGCCAGCAGCTCTTCTAGCGGGGGGGCCGCGAAAGATACGCAGTATTTT
CDR3: CASSSSSGGAAKDTQYF

V: TRBV12-5
size: .
length: 13
D: .
J: TRBJ2-2
DNA: TGTGCTAGTGGCTCCCCCCCCACCGGGGAGCTGTTTTTT
CDR3: CASGSPPTGELFF

V: TRBV7-2
size: many
length: 14
D: TRBD1
J: TRBJ2-1
DNA: TGTGCCAGCAGCTTAAACAGGGGGCAGGGTGAGCAGTTCTTC
CDR3: CASSLNRGQGEQFF

V: TRBV6-6
size: .
length: 13
D: TRBD1
J: TRBJ2-4
DNA: TGTGCCAGCAGTCTACAGGGGGCAGGCATTCAGTACTTC
CDR3: CASSLQGAGIQYF

V: TRBV24-1
size: many
length: 15
D: .
J: TRBJ2-1
DNA: TGTGCCACCCGGCCCGGAGCAGGGTATTACAATGAGCAGTTCTTC
CDR3: CATRPGAGYYNEQFF

V: TRBV7-6
size: many
length: 13
D: .
J: TRBJ2-3
DNA: TGTGCCAGCAGCAAAGGGACCGCAGATACGCAGTATTTT
CDR3: CASSKGTADTQYF

V: TRBV28
size: .
length: 13
D: .
J: TRBJ2-1
DNA: TGTGCCAGCAGTCTACTAGCAGCGAATGAGCAGTTCTTC
CDR3: CASSLLAANEQFF

V: TRBV7-2
size: .
length: 18
D: TRBD1
J: TRBJ1-2
DNA: TGTGCCAGCAGCAATGCCCGGACAGGCCAGGGCGCCGGGGGAGGCTACACCTTC
CDR3: CASSNARTGQGAGGGYTF

V: TRBV29-1
size: .
length: 12
D: .
J: TRBJ2-5
DNA: TGCAGCGCCGCCCTGAGGGACGAGACCCAGTACTTC
CDR3: CSAALRDETQYF

V: TRBV7-3
size: few
length: 15
D: .
J: TRBJ1-6
DNA: TGTGCCAGCAGCATGGGAAATAGTCCGGGTTCACCCCTCCACTTT
CDR3: CASSMGNSPGSPLHF

V: TRBV10-3
size: .
length: 15
D: TRBD1
J: TRBJ1-1
DNA: TGTGCCATTGGGGAGGTCACAGGGGGCCACATCCGCGCTTTCTTT
CDR3: CAIGEVTGGHIRAFF

V: TRBV27
size: many
length: 15
D: .
J: TRBJ2-7
DNA: TGTGCCAGCAGTGGACGGACGGGCAGCTCCTACGAGCAGTACTTC
CDR3: CASSGRTGSSYEQYF

V: TRBV7-2
size: many
length: 15
D: TRBD2
J: TRBJ2-7
DNA: TGTGCCAGCAGCACCTCCGGGACTAGGATTTACGAGCAGTACTTC
CDR3: CASSTSGTRIYEQYF

V: TRBV7-2
size: .
length: 12
D: .
J: TRBJ2-2
DNA: TGTGCCAGCAGCTTACGGATCGGGGAGCTGTTTTTT
CDR3: CASSLRIGELFF

V: TRBV7-9
size: few
length: 12
D: .
J: TRBJ1-2
DNA: TGTGCCAGCAGCTCCTCCAACTATGGCTACACCTTC
CDR3: CASSSSNYGYTF

V: TRBV30
size: .
length: 13
D: TRBD1
J: TRBJ1-2
DNA: TGTGCCTGGAGTCGACAGGGATTGGGTGGCTACACCTTC
CDR3: CAWSRQGLGGYTF

V: TRBV28
size: .
length: 14
D: TRBD1
J: TRBJ2-7
DNA: TGTGCCAGCAGTTTAAAGGGACAGACAAGAAGGCAGTACTTC
CDR3: CASSLKGQTRRQYF

V: TRBV7-2
size: many
length: 14
D: .
J: TRBJ1-2
DNA: TGTGCCAGCAGCTTAGCTGGACCCGGGGACGGCTACACCTTC
CDR3: CASSLAGPGDGYTF

V: TRBV7-6
size: many
length: 17
D: .
J: TRBJ2-3
DNA: TGTGCCAGCAGCCCACTACAGGGAGGGGTAGGCACAGATACGCAGTATTTT
CDR3: CASSPLQGGVGTDTQYF

V: TRBV15
size: many
length: 14
D: TRBD1
J: TRBJ2-5
DNA: TGTGCCACCAGCAGAGCGACAGGGATAGAGACCCAGTACTTC
CDR3: CATSRATGIETQYF

V: TRBV7-2
size: many
length: 14
D: .
J: TRBJ2-7
DNA: TGTGCCAGCAGCTTAGCTAGGCCCTCCTACGAGCAGTACTTC
CDR3: CASSLARPSYEQYF

V: TRBV7-6
size: .
length: 15
D: TRBD1
J: TRBJ2-5
DNA: TGTGCCAGCAGCTTCCCCGACAGGGGTCAAGAGACCCAGTACTTC
CDR3: CASSFPDRGQETQYF

V: TRBV2
size: few
length: 14
D: .
J: TRBJ2-5
DNA: TGTGCCAGCAGTGTCGTACGGGCTCAGGAGACCCAGTACTTC
CDR3: CASSVVRAQETQYF

V: TRBV7-3
size: .
length: 14
D: .
J: TRBJ2-6
DNA: TGTGCCAGCAGCGGACCCAGCGGGGCCAACGTCCTGACTTTC
CDR3: CASSGPSGANVLTF

V: TRBV29-1
size: once
length: 15
D: .
J: TRBJ1-2
DNA: TGCAGCGTTGAAGATCACAGTGGTTTCAGCTATGGCTACACCTTC
CDR3: CSVEDHSGFSYGYTF

V: TRBV6-6
size: .
length: 18
D: TRBD2
J: TRBJ2-7
DNA: TGTGCCAGCAGTTACTCGGGGCTAGCGGGAGGGAACTCCTACGAGCAGTACTTC
CDR3: CASSYSGLAGGNSYEQYF

V: TRBV7-9
size: .
length: 16
D: .
J: TRBJ2-1
DNA: TGTGCCAGCAGCGGACGCAGTGGGAGCTCCTACAATGAGCAGTTCTTC
CDR3: CASSGRSGSSYNEQFF

V: TRBV12-5
size: many
length: 13
D: .
J: TRBJ2-1
DNA: TGTGCTAGTGCCATGGACTCCTACAATGAGCAGTTCTTC
CDR3: CASAMDSYNEQFF

V: TRBV4-1
size: .
length: 18
D: TRBD2
J: TRBJ2-7
DNA: TGTGCCAGCAGCCAAGATCCAAGCGGGAGGGGGGCGGCCTACGAGCAGTACTTC
CDR3: CASSQDPSGRGAAYEQYF

V: TRBV5-1
size: .
length: 15
D: .
J: TRBJ2-1
DNA: TGCGCCAGCAGCTTGGGAAATCCGGGCATGGGTGAGCAGTTCTTC
CDR3: CASSLGNPGMGEQFF

V: TRBV28
size: .
length: 12
D: .
J: TRBJ1-2
DNA: TGTGCCAGCAGGGCAGGGAGGGTTGGCTACACCTTC
CDR3: CASRAGRVGYTF

V: TRBV27
size: few
length: 16
D: .
J: TRBJ2-1
DNA: TGTGCCAGCGCTAGTTACCTTAGACCTTTGCGTAATGAGCAGTTCTTC
CDR3: CASASYLRPLRNEQFF

V: TRBV7-9
size: many
length: 15
D: .
J: TRBJ2-7
DNA: TGTGCCAGCAGCTCCCGGGACATGGGTTCCTACGAGCAGTACTTC
CDR3: CASSSRDMGSYEQYF

V: TRBV7-3
size: few
length: 13
D: .
J: TRBJ2-7
DNA: TGTGCCAGCAGCTTAGCCTCGACCTACGAGCAGTACTTC
CDR3: CASSLASTYEQYF

V: TRBV28
size: .
length: 12
D: .
J: TRBJ1-1
DNA: TGTGCCAGCAGTGGCCGCAGGACGGGGGCTTTCTTT
CDR3: CASSGRRTGAFF

V: TRBV6-2/TRBV6-3
size: few
length: 16
D: TRBD2
J: TRBJ2-2
DNA: TGTGCCAGCAGTTTAAGGACTAGCGGGGCCACCGGGGAGCTGTTTTTT
CDR3: CASSLRTSGATGELFF

V: TRBV28
size: .
length: 14
D: .
J: TRBJ1-5
DNA: TGTGCCAGCAGTTTATATACACAGGGACAGCCCCAGCATTTT
CDR3: CASSLYTQGQPQHF

V: TRBV14
size: .
length: 21
D: TRBD2
J: TRBJ2-7
DNA: TGTGCCAGCAGCCACCGAGGTCCTGGGACTACTAGCGTCGCGTCAGCCTACGAGCAGTACTTC
CDR3: CASSHRGPGTTSVASAYEQYF

V: TRBV25-1
size: many
length: 14
D: TRBD1
J: TRBJ1-3
DNA: TGTGCCAGCAGTGAGGCAGGGGGAGGAAACACCATATATTTT
CDR3: CASSEAGGGNTIYF

V: TRBV6-8
size: .
length: 16
D: .
J: TRBJ1-5
DNA: TGTGCCAGCAGTTACTCGAGTATTACTAGCAATCAGCCCCAGCATTTT
CDR3: CASSYSSITSNQPQHF

V: TRBV28
size: many
length: 16
D: .
J: TRBJ2-7
DNA: TGTGCCAGCAGTATACCCGGGACCGGGAAATATTACGAGCAGTACTTC
CDR3: CASSIPGTGKYYEQYF

V: TRBV6-6
size: .
length: 12
D: .
J: TRBJ1-5
DNA: TGTGCCAGCGCAGAGGGCGATCAGCCCCAGCATTTT
CDR3: CASAEGDQPQHF

V: TRBV12-3/TRBV12-4
size: medium-sized
length: 15
D: TRBD1
J: TRBJ2-3
DNA: TGTGCCAGCAGTCTAGGGACAGCTAGCACAGATACGCAGTATTTT
CDR3: CASSLGTASTDTQYF

V: TRBV27
size: many
length: 15
D: TRBD2
J: TRBJ2-3
DNA: TGTGCCAGCAGCCCTGGCGGGGGGGCCCCAGATACGCAGTATTTT
CDR3: CASSPGGGAPDTQYF

V: TRBV7-8
size: few
length: 15
D: .
J: TRBJ2-3
DNA: TGTGCCAGCAGCTTAGCCCAGGGTAGCACAGATACGCAGTATTTT
CDR3: CASSLAQGSTDTQYF

V: TRBV7-2
size: many
length: 16
D: TRBD2
J: TRBJ2-2
DNA: TGTGCCAGCAGGGGACTAGCGGGTTGGGGGACCGGGGAGCTGTTTTTT
CDR3: CASRGLAGWGTGELFF